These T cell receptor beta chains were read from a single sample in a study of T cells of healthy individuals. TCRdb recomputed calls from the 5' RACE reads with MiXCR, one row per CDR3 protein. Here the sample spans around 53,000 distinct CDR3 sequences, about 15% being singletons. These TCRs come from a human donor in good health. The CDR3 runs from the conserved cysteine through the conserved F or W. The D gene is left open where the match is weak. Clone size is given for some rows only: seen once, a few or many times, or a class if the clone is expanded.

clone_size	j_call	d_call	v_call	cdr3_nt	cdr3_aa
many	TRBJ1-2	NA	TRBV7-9	TGTGCCAGCAGCTTAGCAACAGCCTATGGCTACACCTTC	CASSLATAYGYTF
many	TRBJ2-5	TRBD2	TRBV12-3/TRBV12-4	TGTGCCAGCAATCTTCGCGGGGGGGCAGAGACCCAGTACTTC	CASNLRGGAETQYF
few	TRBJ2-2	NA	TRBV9	TGTGCCAGCGGGATGCTTACCGGGGAGCTGTTTTTT	CASGMLTGELFF
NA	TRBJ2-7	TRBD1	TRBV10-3	TGTGCCACATTTAGAGCACAGGGGGCAAACGAGCAGTACTTC	CATFRAQGANEQYF
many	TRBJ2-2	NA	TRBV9	TGTGCCAGCAGCCCCAGCCCCGGGGGCCGTGGCGGGGAGCTGTTTTTT	CASSPSPGGRGGELFF
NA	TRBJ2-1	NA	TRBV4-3	TGCGCCAGCAGCCAAGATCGACGGCCCAGCGAGCAGTTCTTC	CASSQDRRPSEQFF
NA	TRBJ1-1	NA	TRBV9	TGTGCCAGCAGCGTAGGGGGACGGCCGAACACTGAAGCTTTCTTT	CASSVGGRPNTEAFF
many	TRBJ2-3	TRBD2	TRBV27	TGTGCCACCACCGGACTAGCGGGAGAATTCGGTACGCAGTATTTT	CATTGLAGEFGTQYF
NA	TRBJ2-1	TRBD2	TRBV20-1	TGCAGTGCTAGGGGACTAGCGGGAACCAATGAGCAGTTCTTC	CSARGLAGTNEQFF
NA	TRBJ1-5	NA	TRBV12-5	TGTGCTAGTGGTTTGCTTAGGGAGTTTAGCAATCAGCCCCAGCATTTT	CASGLLREFSNQPQHF
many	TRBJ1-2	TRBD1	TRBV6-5	TGTGCCAGCAGTCTTACGGTGACAGGGGGCCACTATGGCTACACCTTC	CASSLTVTGGHYGYTF
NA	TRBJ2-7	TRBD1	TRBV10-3	TGTGCCATCAGCAGGACAGGGGTAGGCTACGAGCAGTACTTC	CAISRTGVGYEQYF
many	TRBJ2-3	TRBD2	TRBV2	TGTGCCACCCGGACTAGCGGGGGGCGTAGCACAGATACGCAGTATTTT	CATRTSGGRSTDTQYF
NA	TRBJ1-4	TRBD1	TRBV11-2	TGTGTCAGCAGCCCGGGACAGGGGTCTGAAAAACTGTTTTTT	CVSSPGQGSEKLFF
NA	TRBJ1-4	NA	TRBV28	TGTGCCAGCAGCGATGAAAAACTGTTTTTT	CASSDEKLFF
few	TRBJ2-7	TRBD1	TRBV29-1	TGCAGCGCCGGGGACAGGCAGCACGAGCAGTACTTC	CSAGDRQHEQYF
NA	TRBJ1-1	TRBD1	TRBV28	TGTGCCAGCACTATACTACAGGGGAAAGCTTTCTTT	CASTILQGKAFF
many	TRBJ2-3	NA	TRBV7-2	TGTGCCAGCAGCTCCCGGTCGGGGGCAGATACGCAGTATTTT	CASSSRSGADTQYF
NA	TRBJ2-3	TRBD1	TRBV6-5	TGTGCCAGCAGTTCCAAGGACAGGGTATGGGATACGCGGTATTTT	CASSSKDRVWDTRYF
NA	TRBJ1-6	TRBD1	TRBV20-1	TGCAGTGCTACCCCGGGACAGACCAATTCACCCCTCCACTTT	CSATPGQTNSPLHF
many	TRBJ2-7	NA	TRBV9	TGTGCCAGCAGCGTAGCTCCGGGGCAGTCCTACGAGCAGTACTTC	CASSVAPGQSYEQYF
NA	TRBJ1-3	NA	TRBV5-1	TGCGCCAGCAGCTCCCTCACAGGATCTGGAAACACCATATATTTT	CASSSLTGSGNTIYF
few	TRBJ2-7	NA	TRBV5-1	TGCGCCAGCAGCGCACAAGACAACGAGCAGTACTTC	CASSAQDNEQYF
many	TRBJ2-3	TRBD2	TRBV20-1	TGCAGTGTCCCAGGACTAGCGGGGTTCACAGATACGCAGTATTTT	CSVPGLAGFTDTQYF
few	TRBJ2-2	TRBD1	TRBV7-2	TGTGCCAGCAGCCGAGACAGGGCGAACACCGGGGAGCTGTTTTTT	CASSRDRANTGELFF
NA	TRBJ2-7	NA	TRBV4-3	TGCGCCAGCAGCCAAGAAACGGCGACCTACGAGCAGTACTTC	CASSQETATYEQYF
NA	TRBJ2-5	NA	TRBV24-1	TGTGCCACCAGTGTGGGGACCCAAGAGACCCAGTACTTC	CATSVGTQETQYF
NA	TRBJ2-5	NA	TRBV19	TGTGCCAGTAGCATAGGGTACAACGAGTACCAAGAGACCCAGTACTTC	CASSIGYNEYQETQYF
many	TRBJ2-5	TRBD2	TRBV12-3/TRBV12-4	TGTGCCAGCAGTTTAGCGCGAGAGACTAGCGGGCAAGAGACCCAGTACTTC	CASSLARETSGQETQYF
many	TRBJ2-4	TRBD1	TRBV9	TGTGCCAGCAGCGTAGCCGGGACAGCCGGAAACATTCAGTACTTC	CASSVAGTAGNIQYF